The 22 T cell receptor beta chains below were found in one sample sequenced in a study of PD-L1 blockade in urothelial cancer. Time point of the sample: pretreatment peripheral blood. Repertoires were generated with immunoSEQ multiplex PCR, while TCRdb's copy carries only in-frame clones and drops some. The table lists 50,000 to 75,000 clones, over 75% of them singletons. This specimen consisted of PBMCs, obtained around atezolizumab (anti-PD-L1) treatment. Receptor source: a man aged 65 to 85 with urothelial cancer.

In its sample, this clone was seen a few times. The chain carries TRBV28 and TRBJ1-2, with no clear D. CDR1 and CDR2 from the germline V gene are MDHEN and SYDVKM. Trimming took 3 bases from V and 0 from J, leaving 5 bases between them. The CDR3 spans 13 residues. The CDR3 reads CASSFGANYGYTF. In DNA form, the CDR3 reads TGTGCCAGCAGTTTTGGAGCTAACTATGGCTACACCTTC.

The chain joins TRBV7-9 to TRBJ2-1; TRBD1 aligns across 10 bases. Trimming removed 4 bases from V and 8 bases from J; junction bases left unmatched: 8. The CDR3 runs 15 residues. CDR1 is SEHNR, CDR2 FQNEAQ, per germline (reference sequence). In nucleotides, the CDR3 is TGTGCCAGCAGCTCGATAGGGGACAGGGGAGATGAGCAGTTCTTC. Protein: CASSSIGDRGDEQFF.

V and J are TRBV11-3 and TRBJ1-1; D unclear. The length of the CDR3 is 13 residues. CDR1 is SGHNT and CDR2 is YENEEA in the germline V gene. The V end lost 5 bases, the J end lost 2 bases, and 9 bases lay between the germline ends. CDR3 sequence: CASSTGVNTEAFF. The CDR3 DNA sequence: TGTGCCAGCAGCACCGGGGTAAACACTGAAGCTTTCTTT.

Written as DNA, the CDR3 is TGTGCCAGCAGCTTAGCAGGCGGTCCAGAGCCCCAGCATTTT. Amino acid sequence: CASSLAGGPEPQHF. The chain couples TRBV7-2 to TRBJ1-5; D is unclear. The ends were cut back, 0 bases at V and 8 bases at J, with 11 bases in the middle. CDR3 length equals 14 residues. The germline gives CDR1 SGHTA, CDR2 FQGNSA. Full variable domain (missing parts from reference TRBV7-2 and TRBJ1-5): GAGVSQSPSNKVTEKGKDVELRCDPISGHTALYWYRQSLGQGLEFLIYFQGNSAPDKSGLPSDRFSAERTGGSVSTLTIQRTQQEDSAVYLCASSLAGGPEPQHFGDGTRLSIL.

This clone was detected a few times. The chain joins TRBV5-1 to TRBJ1-1; no reliable D call. V lost 0 bases, J lost 0 bases, and 3 bases lay in between. CDR1 and CDR2 from the germline V gene are SGHRS and YFSETQ. CDR3 length equals 13 residues. The CDR3 nucleotides are TGCGCCAGCAGCTTGGATATGAACACTGAAGCTTTCTTT. Translation: CASSLDMNTEAFF.

This chain uses TRBV18 with TRBJ2-1, with 8 bases aligning to TRBD1. This CDR3 region has 15 residues. With 3 bases clipped from V and 6 bases from J, the junction kept 7 bases outside the gene matches. From germline, CDR1 is KGHSH and CDR2 LQKENI. The CDR3 coding sequence is TGTGCCAGCTCACCGTTGACAGGGGCAAGCAATGAGCAGTTCTTC. Protein: CASSPLTGASNEQFF.

This chain joins TRBV5-4 and TRBJ2-3, with D possibly being TRBD1 (5 bases). Trimming removed 0 bases from V and 0 bases from J, with 11 bases in between. This CDR3 is built from 16 residues. Germline CDR1 reads SGHNT; CDR2 reads YYREEE (reference sequence). The DNA of the CDR3 is TGTGCCAGCAGCTTGGGGAAAGGGGTGAGCACAGATACGCAGTATTTT. Translating it yields CASSLGKGVSTDTQYF.

This clone has a handful of counts. The chain's CDR3 is CASSHITTEAFF. CDR3 in DNA: TGTGCCAGCAGCCACATTACGACTGAAGCTTTCTTT. V usage is TRBV5-8 and J usage is TRBJ1-1; D unclear. The germline V gene encodes CDR1 SGHTS and CDR2 YDEGEE. Trimming removed 4 bases from V and 5 bases from J, with 9 bases in between. The CDR3 has 12 amino acids.

This clone was seen a single time. The chain is built from TRBV2 and TRBJ2-7, with a tentative D call TRBD1 (6 bases). This CDR3 region has 12 residues. Germline loops: CDR1 SNHLY, CDR2 FYNNEI. The V and J ends lost 5 bases and 3 bases respectively, with 8 bases between them. The CDR3 DNA reads TGTGCCAGCAGTTCGACAGGCTACGAGCAGTACTTC. Translated: CASSSTGYEQYF.

In DNA, the CDR3 is TGTGCCAGCAGCGTAGATAGGGGTTACGAGCAGTACTTC. This codes for CASSVDRGYEQYF. The V and J genes are TRBV9 and TRBJ2-7, with a tentative D call TRBD1 (5 bases). This CDR3 contains 13 residues. Trimming removed 0 bases at V and 4 bases at J, with 8 bases between. Germline values: CDR1 SGDLS, CDR2 YYNGEE.

J is TRBJ1-2 and V is TRBV11-2; D perhaps matches TRBD1 (6 bases). CDR3 length equals 14 residues. The V end lost 6 bases, the J end lost 0 bases, and 11 bases lay between the germline ends. Germline V gene data show CDR1 as SGHAT and CDR2 as FQNNGV. Here the CDR3 reads CASSLTGPNYGYTF. CDR3 DNA sequence: TGTGCCAGCAGTTTGACAGGCCCTAACTATGGCTACACCTTC.

This sequence joins TRBV28 and TRBJ2-6, with D unresolved. This CDR3 comprises 16 residues. Germline assignment: CDR1 MDHEN and CDR2 SYDVKM. Trimming stripped 3 bases from V and 0 bases from J, with 9 bases between. Written as DNA, the CDR3 is TGTGCCAGCAGTTTTAATAGAGACTCTGGGGCCAACGTCCTGACTTTC. Its translation: CASSFNRDSGANVLTF.

V gene TRBV19 combines with J gene TRBJ1-1; 7 bases are a match to TRBD1. Germline V lookup: CDR1 LNHDA, CDR2 SQIVND (reference sequence). V lost 6 bases and J lost 3; bases outside the gene matches: 13. This CDR3 is 16 amino acids long. CDR3 in DNA: TGTGCCAGTAGGGGGATACAGGGGCATGGCGACACTGAAGCTTTCTTT. Translation: CASRGIQGHGDTEAFF.

Only a few counts were recorded for this clone. The rearrangement uses TRBV4-1 and TRBJ1-1; TRBD1 matches at 7 bases. CDR3 length: 17 residues. Trimming at V came to 1 base and at J to 1 base, leaving 9 bases not matched to a gene. Germline V gene sequence: CDR1 MGHRA, CDR2 YSYEKL. The DNA for the CDR3 is TGCGCCAGCAGCCAAGGGGTTTACAGGGGCCAGAACACTGAAGCTTTCTTT. Protein sequence: CASSQGVYRGQNTEAFF.

The V gene is TRBV5-1, the J gene TRBJ2-1; 16 bases agree with TRBD2. The CDR3 is 16 amino acids. The germline V gene encodes CDR1 SGHRS and CDR2 YFSETQ. The J segment lost 7 bases and the V segment lost 4 bases, leaving 5 bases of the junction unmatched. CDR3 sequence: CASSRGLAGGPNEQFF. In DNA, the CDR3 is TGCGCCAGCAGCCGGGGACTAGCGGGAGGGCCGAATGAGCAGTTCTTC.

The chain links TRBV27 to TRBJ1-3; 7 nucleotides match TRBD1. CDR3 size: 15 residues. Germline CDR1 MNHEY, CDR2 SMNVEV (reference sequence). V lost 6 bases and J lost 0; bases outside the gene matches: 5. The DNA for the CDR3 is TGTGCCAGCAGACTACAGGGGACCTCTGGAAACACCATATATTTT. This sequence encodes CASRLQGTSGNTIYF.

This clone has only a few counts. V usage is TRBV19 and J usage is TRBJ1-2, with D perhaps matching TRBD1 (5 bases). This CDR3 has 14 residues. The ends were cut back, 3 bases at V and 6 bases at J, with 14 bases in the middle. Germline CDR1 reads LNHDA; CDR2 reads SQIVND (reference sequence). CDR3 in amino acids: CASSITGGINGYTF. The CDR3 coding sequence is TGTGCCAGTAGTATTACGGGGGGGATTAATGGCTACACCTTC.

This rearrangement joins TRBV10-3 to TRBJ2-7, with 14 bases fitting TRBD2. The CDR3 spans 16 residues. Germline V gives CDR1 ENHRY, CDR2 SYGVKD. Germline trimming cut 0 bases from V and 5 bases from J; bases unmatched to any gene: 3. The CDR3 loop reads CAISESGLAGEDEQYF. The CDR3 DNA is TGTGCCATCAGTGAGTCGGGACTAGCGGGAGAGGACGAGCAGTACTTC.

V gene TRBV29-1 combines with J gene TRBJ2-5; maybe TRBD1 (6 bases). Germline V gives CDR1 SQVTM, CDR2 ANQGSEA. Trimming left V 7 bases short and J 10 bases short, with 22 bases between. This CDR3 spans 13 amino acids. The CDR3 protein is CSGNRAYGEDQYF. DNA of the CDR3: TGCAGCGGAAACAGGGCCTATGGTGAGGACCAGTACTTC. Supplemented by reference TRBV29-1 and TRBJ2-5, the full variable domain reads SAVISQKPSRDICQRGTSLTIQCQVDSQVTMMFWYRQQPGQSLTLIATANQGSEATYESGFVIDKFPISRPNLTFSTLTVSNMSPEDSSIYLCSGNRAYGEDQYFGPGTRLLVL.

V is TRBV5-1 and J is TRBJ2-5; TRBD2 matches 12 bases. J was trimmed by 2 bases and V by 6 bases; bases with no gene match: 5. CDR3 length equals 15 residues. CDR1 and CDR2 (germline): SGHRS, YFSETQ. This CDR3 reads CASTMGLAGQETQYF. The CDR3 bases are TGCGCCAGCACCATGGGACTAGCGGGTCAAGAGACCCAGTACTTC.

In this sample, this clone turned up once. The chain couples TRBV29-1 to TRBJ2-2; D is perhaps TRBD1 (5 bases). This CDR3 is 14 amino acids long. CDR1 SQVTM and CDR2 ANQGSEA come from the germline V gene. V was shortened by 3 bases and J by 6 bases, with 14 bases between the two germline ends. The CDR3 is CSVDSGLVPGELFF. In DNA form, the CDR3 reads TGCAGCGTTGATTCAGGGTTGGTGCCCGGGGAGCTGTTTTTT.

The CDR3 loop reads CASSLSGTGFSQPQHF. Written as DNA, the CDR3 is TGTGCCAGCAGTTTATCGGGGACAGGGTTCAGTCAGCCCCAGCATTTT. The chain is built from TRBV27 and TRBJ1-5; 9 positions agree with TRBD1. Per germline, CDR1 MNHEY and CDR2 SMNVEV (reference sequence). This CDR3 contains 16 residues. V shed 0 bases, J shed 6 bases, and the junction held 6 bases outside the gene matches.